These 24 T cell receptor beta chains were sequenced from one sample in a study of T cells in Graves' hyperthyroidism and ophthalmopathy. RNA transcripts served as the template for amplifying TCR beta CDR3 regions. Carried out on the TCR CDR3, a first-round RT-PCR used the HTBI primer set. TCRdb passed the multiplex PCR reads through MiXCR, listing each CDR3 protein once. Altogether hundreds of thousands of distinct CDR3 sequences are present, more than 12% being singletons, with the ten largest covering under 15%. Sequenced material: blood. These TCRs come from a woman between 50 and 59 years old with Graves' ophthalmopathy.

This clonotype was detected many times. The rearrangement uses TRBV7-3 and TRBJ2-7, with D possibly TRBD2 on 6 matching bases. V was clipped by 4 bases and J by 1 base, with 20 bases between them. The CDR3 covers 17 residues. CDR1 is SGHTA, CDR2 FQGTGA, per germline. The DNA for the CDR3 is TGTGCCAGCAGCTGCGCAAGCAAAGCGGGCCGATCCTACGAGCAGTACTTC. It yields the protein CASSCASKAGRSYEQYF.

The V gene is TRBV10-3, the J gene TRBJ1-2; D not resolved. The CDR3 has 11 amino acids. Germline V lookup: CDR1 ENHRY, CDR2 SYGVKD. V lost 5 bases and J 14 bases, leaving 15 bases between the germline ends. CDR3 in DNA: TGTGCCATCAGTACTAAGGACGTACAAACCTTC. Translation: CAISTKDVQTF.

Only a few counts were recorded for this clonotype. This chain uses TRBV28 with TRBJ2-3; D ambiguous. The V end lost 7 bases, the J end lost 10 bases, and 12 bases lay between the germline ends. This CDR3 contains 11 residues. From germline, CDR1 is MDHEN and CDR2 SYDVKM. The CDR3 region is CASTQIGAQYF. For the CDR3, the DNA is TGTGCCAGCACCCAGATTGGTGCGCAGTATTTT.

This clonotype occurred many times. This chain uses TRBV2 with TRBJ1-5; no firm D call. V dropped 8 bases and J dropped 0 bases, with 11 bases sitting between them. The CDR3 extends over 14 amino acids. Germline V CDR1 and CDR2: SNHLY, FYNNEI. CDR3 loop: CASCLPDSNQPQHF. The CDR3 DNA sequence: TGTGCCAGCTGTCTCCCGGATAGCAATCAGCCCCAGCATTTT.

The V call is TRBV7-2, the J call TRBJ2-7, with 13 bases fitting TRBD2. This CDR3 region has 16 residues. Germline V gene data show CDR1 as SGHTA and CDR2 as FQGNSA. V trimming: 5 bases; J trimming: 7 bases; junction bases outside the gene matches: 11. CDR3 in DNA: TGTGCCAGCAGCCGGACTAGCGGGAGACACACCGGGGAGCAGTACTTC. It is translated as CASSRTSGRHTGEQYF.

The chain couples TRBV9 to TRBJ2-3, with TRBD2 matching 12 bases. This CDR3 contains 17 residues. Germline V lookup: CDR1 SGDLS, CDR2 YYNGEE. V trimming: 4 bases; J trimming: 4 bases; junction bases outside the gene matches: 10. CDR3 in DNA: TGTGCCAGCAGCTTTCGGACTAGCGGGACTAATTCAGATACGCAGTATTTT. It specifies CASSFRTSGTNSDTQYF.

This clonotype was counted many times. The J gene is TRBJ2-3, the V gene TRBV7-9, with unresolved D. The CDR3 length is 13 residues. From germline, CDR1 is SEHNR and CDR2 FQNEAQ (reference sequence). Trimming removed 3 bases from V and 0 bases from J, with 4 bases in between. The CDR3 region has the DNA TGTGCCAGCAGCTTCTATAGCACAGATACGCAGTATTTT. It codes for CASSFYSTDTQYF.

The chain employs TRBV10-3 and TRBJ1-5, with TRBD1 as a possible D gene (6 bases). CDR1 and CDR2 from the germline V gene are ENHRY and SYGVKD. The CDR3 contains 15 residues. Trimming took off 10 bases at V and 0 bases at J, with 16 bases between the two ends. As DNA, the CDR3 is TGTGCCACGAGCGGGGGACACGATAGCAATCAGCCCCAGCATTTT. Amino acid sequence: CATSGGHDSNQPQHF.

This clonotype was detected a few times. This sequence joins TRBV10-3 and TRBJ2-7; 9 bases align to TRBD2. J lost 7 bases, V lost 4 bases, and 11 bases had no gene match. Germline V CDR1 and CDR2: ENHRY, SYGVKD. The CDR3 is made up of 15 amino acids. The chain's CDR3 is CAISGGREGRKEQYF. Written as DNA, the CDR3 is TGTGCCATCAGTGGGGGGCGGGAGGGCAGGAAGGAGCAGTACTTC.

This clonotype was recorded at least ten times. This sequence joins TRBV2 and TRBJ1-1; D is unresolved. The CDR3 length is 11 residues. In germline, CDR1 is SNHLY, CDR2 FYNNEI. The V end was cut by 2 bases, the J end by 5 bases, with 3 bases between. CDR3 in amino acids: CASSEQTEAFF. The DNA of the CDR3 is TGTGCCAGCAGTGAACAGACTGAAGCTTTCTTT.

The sample holds many counts of this clonotype. The gene calls are TRBV20-1 and TRBJ2-5; D possibly corresponds to TRBD2 (6 bases). The CDR3 has 15 amino acids. Trimming took off 0 bases at V and 5 bases at J, with 16 bases between the two ends. Germline CDR1 and CDR2: DFQATT and SNEGSKA (reference sequence). CDR3 in DNA: TGCAGTGCTAGAGAAGGAGGTGGGGGGTGGGAGACCCAGTACTTC. The encoded protein is CSAREGGGGWETQYF.

There are many counts of this clonotype. The gene calls are TRBV11-3 and TRBJ2-3; TRBD1 agrees at 8 bases. The CDR3 length is 17 residues. J gave up 3 bases and V 2 bases, and 10 bases lay outside the gene matches. Germline CDR1 SGHNT, CDR2 YENEEA. CDR3 amino acids: CASSLPAAGGLTDTQYF. The CDR3 nucleotides read TGTGCCAGCAGCTTACCCGCGGCAGGGGGCTTGACAGATACGCAGTATTTT.

This clonotype was counted between two and nine times. The chain recombines TRBV6-2 or TRBV6-3 with TRBJ2-7; 7 nucleotides align to TRBD1. The CDR3 contains 14 residues. The germline CDR1 and CDR2 sequences are MNHEY and SVGEGT. The ends lost 3 bases at V and 8 bases at J; junction bases unmatched: 10. CDR3 sequence: CASSYGTDLTKQYF. As DNA, the CDR3 is TGTGCCAGCAGTTATGGGACAGATCTTACGAAGCAGTACTTC.

This clonotype appeared many times. This CDR3 reads CASSYGISDFQETQYF. As DNA, the CDR3 is TGTGCCAGCAGCTACGGTATATCAGATTTCCAAGAGACCCAGTACTTC. The rearrangement uses TRBV7-2 and TRBJ2-5; D is ambiguous. The CDR3 is made up of 16 amino acids. Germline-derived CDR1 and CDR2 are SGHTA and FQGNSA. The ends were cut back, 4 bases at V and 1 base at J, with 16 bases in the middle.

As concerns this clonotype: As the CDR3 is not closed by the conserved phenylalanine or tryptophan, this likely results from a read error. V gene TRBV5-1 combines with J gene TRBJ1-2, with 9 positions matching TRBD1. The germline gives CDR1 SGHRS, CDR2 YFSETQ. V was pared by 0 bases and J by 6 bases, with 3 bases of the junction left unmatched. CDR3 length equals 14 residues. CDR3 sequence reads: CASSLDWTGDGYTL. The CDR3 DNA reads as TGCGCCAGCAGCTTGGATTGGACAGGGGATGGCTACACCCTC.

The table lists this clonotype with many counts. The chain links TRBV6-2 or TRBV6-3 to TRBJ2-5; D call uncertain. This CDR3 has 15 amino acids. Germline V lookup: CDR1 MNHEY, CDR2 SVGEGT. V lost 4 bases and J lost 5, with 17 bases in between. CDR3 coding DNA: TGTGCCAGCAGTTCGAGAAAACAGAGCGTGGAGACCCAGTACTTC. Translation: CASSSRKQSVETQYF.

This clonotype was recorded at least ten times. This chain links TRBV7-6 with TRBJ2-3; D remains ambiguous. Germline lookup yields CDR1 SGHVS and CDR2 FNYEAQ. The CDR3 loop spans 18 amino acids. Trimming took off 2 bases at V and 0 bases at J, with 18 bases between the two ends. As DNA, the CDR3 is TGTGCCAGCAGCTTATCGTCCCGCGTGGCAGAAAGCACAGATACGCAGTATTTT. It yields the protein CASSLSSRVAESTDTQYF.

The chain couples TRBV27 to TRBJ2-4; possible D gene TRBD2, 6 bases. This CDR3 comprises 13 residues. The V gene lost 8 bases and the J gene lost 6 bases, with 14 bases spanning the gap. Germline V gene sequence: CDR1 MNHEY, CDR2 SMNVEV (reference sequence). In DNA form, the CDR3 reads TGTGCCAGCGGTAGACTAGGCGTAAACATTCAGTACTTC. It codes for CASGRLGVNIQYF.

The chain joins TRBV7-8 to TRBJ2-4; the D gene could be TRBD1 or TRBD2 (6 bases each). Germline V gene lookup returns CDR1 SGHVS and CDR2 FQNEAQ. The V end was cut by 2 bases, the J end by 1 base, with 12 bases between. CDR3 length: 16 amino acids. For the CDR3, the DNA is TGTGCCAGCAGCTTAAAGGGGGGCTCGGCCAAAAACATTCAGTACTTC. Translated, it gives CASSLKGGSAKNIQYF. Full variable domain (outside the CDR3, taken from reference TRBV7-8 and TRBJ2-4): GAGVSQSPRYKVAKRGQDVALRCDPISGHVSLFWYQQALGQGPEFLTYFQNEAQLDKSGLPSDRFFAERPEGSVSTLKIQRTQQEDSAVYLCASSLKGGSAKNIQYFGAGTRLSVL.

This clonotype was seen many times. The chain carries TRBV5-1 and TRBJ2-5; no reliable D call. CDR1 is SGHRS and CDR2 is YFSETQ in the germline V gene. V lost 2 bases, J lost 5 bases, and 13 bases lay in between. CDR3 length: 14 amino acids. CDR3 DNA: TGCGCCAGCAGCTTAGGACCGACGGAGGAGACCCAGTACTTC. The encoded protein is CASSLGPTEETQYF.

This clonotype was recorded a few times. This sequence may be a read error, since a much larger clone differs from it by one base. CDR3 coding DNA: TGTGCCGGCAGGAAAACCGGGACAGCCAACGAAGCTTTCTTT. Translating it yields CAGRKTGTANEAFF. The rearrangement joins TRBV6-1 to TRBJ1-1; 7 nucleotides line up with TRBD1. The CDR3 consists of 14 residues. Germline V gives CDR1 MNHNS, CDR2 SASEGT.

This clonotype appeared a few times. The V and J genes are TRBV28 and TRBJ2-7; TRBD2 is a possible D gene (6 bases). This CDR3 is built from 17 residues. Between the trimmed V and J ends, which lost 1 base and 0 bases, there was a span of 16 bases. Germline assignment: CDR1 MDHEN and CDR2 SYDVKM. CDR3 sequence (DNA): TGTGCCAGCAGTTTATCGGCCCGGGACTCCAGCTCCTACGAGCAGTACTTC. This codes for CASSLSARDSSSYEQYF.

This clonotype was counted at least ten times. The chain joins TRBV28 to TRBJ1-1; tentative D call: TRBD1 (6 bases). Trimming took off 5 bases at V and 4 bases at J, with 17 bases between the two ends. Germline V gene sequence: CDR1 MDHEN, CDR2 SYDVKM. The CDR3 is 15 residues long. The CDR3 coding sequence is TGTGCCAGCAGTCACCAGGGGACCGTGGGCACTGAAGCTTTCTTT. Its protein product is CASSHQGTVGTEAFF.

The CDR3 coding sequence is TGTGCCAGCACCGAGGGGGGGAATCAGCCCCAGCATTTT. This encodes CASTEGGNQPQHF. The chain uses TRBV25-1 and TRBJ1-5; D might be TRBD1 (6 bases). V lost 7 bases and J lost 4, with 11 bases in between. The germline V gene has CDR1 MGHDK and CDR2 SYGVNS. The CDR3 totals 13 residues.